This TCR beta chain was documented in a study of human T cells and chemical hapten exposure. Broader study findings: Expanded TCR counts at PT1 were positively correlated with the patch test score. TCRs exceeding a frequency of 1 in 1000 stayed unchanged under DPC sensitization. There were significantly more large CDR3 similarity clusters among expanded TCRs than among controls.

This clonotype was counted between two and nine times. Its antigen is unknown. This may come from a read error, since a much larger clone is one base off. This sample's time point: patch test 1, 2 weeks after DPC sensitization. Regarding treatment: therapeutic diphenylcyclopropenone sensitization with weekly scalp DPC. Blood was drawn before each patch test was applied. With 3 bases removed from V and 5 bases from J, the gap between germline ends came to 10 bases. Germline lookup yields CDR1 SEHNR and CDR2 FQNEAQ (reference sequence). The CDR3 has 13 amino acids. A single record per CDR3 protein comes from TCRdb applying MiXCR to the RACE reads. The sample consists of more than 80,000 distinct CDR3 sequences, roughly 7.6% of them appearing once.

Sequences were derived from whole blood, sampled in connection with sensitization to the hapten diphenylcyclopropenone (DPC). The gene calls are TRBV7-9 and TRBJ2-5; perhaps D is TRBD1 or TRBD2 (5 bases each). This TCR came from a woman under 40 with alopecia areata. Some clones in this sample may be carry-over from other donors' samples. The CDR3 spells CASSLLWGETQYF. The CDR3 DNA sequence: TGTGCCAGCAGCTTGTTGTGGGGGGAGACCCAGTACTTC.